This T cell receptor beta chain was documented in a study of graft-versus-host responses after intestinal transplantation. Findings and limits, study-wide: Graft-donor T cell macrochimerism in patients accompanied high graft-versus-host to host-versus-graft clonal ratios in allografts. GvH clones were found in recipient marrow; some appeared first in ileum or blood.

To note about this clone: Its cognate antigen is unknown.

Between the trimmed V and J ends, which lost 0 bases and 5 bases, there was a span of 13 bases. Germline CDR1 reads SEHNR; CDR2 reads FQNEAQ (reference sequence). The CDR3 length is 15 residues. Generated by immunoSEQ multiplex PCR, the TCRdb table keeps only in-frame clones and is missing some. This sample has about 97,000 clones; around 90% occur once, and the top ten carry about 15%. The clonotype comes from a human patient who received an intestinal transplant, so some T cells may come from the graft donor. The V call is TRBV7-9, the J call TRBJ2-5; D ambiguous. Sequenced here: PBMCs, sampled approximately 470 days after intestinal transplant. The CDR3 loop is CASSLALGMGETQYF. CDR3 DNA sequence: TGTGCCAGCAGCTTAGCGCTGGGGATGGGGGAGACCCAGTACTTC.